The present T cell receptor (beta chain) was sequenced within a study of blood T cell repertoires in COVID-19 (dated by TCRdb to between 2020 and 2021). Looking at the study overall: Samples covering the acute and convalescent phases of COVID-19 were provided by collaborators in the United States, Italy and Spain. The prospective study material was composed of cDNA or gDNA derived from T cells, B-cell-depleted T cells, or PBMCs. Deeply sampled blood TCRbeta repertoires from subjects exposed to, actively infected with, or recovered from COVID-19 were included in the dataset. The repertoires were released in a freely available public database meant as a resource for research on the immune response to SARS-CoV-2. Samples were obtained from the ongoing ImmuneRACE study (first 160 participants) and from 1,254 subjects provided by 6 global collaborators. The sample metadata nearly always contained a de-identified subject ID, COVID-19 status, age in years and sex. Where available, HLA class I and class II types were taken from metadata supplied by the sample provider and were not determined by assay-based typing.

With respect to this clone: Its binding antigen is unknown. No quality values exist for individual bases; no much larger clone is one base distant.

TCRbeta CDR3 regions were amplified from genomic DNA using the immunoSEQ Assay, a bias-controlled multiplex PCR. As for the original processing: Nucleated cell counts per sample were estimated from amplification of reference gene primers within the assay. Sequence reads were collapsed and filtered to measure the absolute abundance of every unique TCRbeta CDR3 rearrangement. For each sample, productive Simpson clonality was calculated by taking the square root of Simpson's diversity index across productive rearrangements. Not all clones reach the TCRdb copy of this immuneACCESS table, which keeps in-frame sequences only. Checked studies attribute under half of the gap to unresolved V genes and leave the rest unexplained. V and J calls plus clone size are reproduced from that table; the DNA served to infer D and trimming. The sample profile shows 250,000 to 300,000 clones; approximately 83% of them were found once. Clones ranked in the top ten supply approximately 11% of the sample.

Reading the germline V gene gives CDR1 MNHEY and CDR2 SVGAGI. There are 13 amino acids in the CDR3, from cysteine to phenylalanine inclusive. Just CDR3 DNA is preserved here, 39 bases in frame from base 1. Trimming leaves V shorter by 6 bases and J shorter by 1 base, with the junction holding 0 bases beyond the gene matches. General conclusions and limits of the study: Clinical and demographic metadata were provided uncurated, with the amount varying by source and participant.

The collaborating institutions used their own protocols to collect whole blood in K2EDTA tubes. For TCRbeta analysis, collaborators shipped samples as frozen whole blood, isolated PBMCs, or DNA extracted from either of those sample types. Rearrangement joined TRBV6-5 to TRBJ2-3, and TRBD2 aligns with 8 junction nucleotides. The clonotype originates from a woman in her 70s with acute or convalescent COVID-19. Specimen: peripheral blood. The CDR3 has the sequence CASRTSGTDTQYF. The nucleotides are TGTGCCAGCAGGACTAGCGGCACAGATACGCAGTATTTT.